Shown below are 24 T cell receptor beta chains from a single sample sequenced in a study of identical twins. Using its own MiXCR run on the 5' RACE reads, TCRdb lists one record per CDR3 protein. The sample carries about 340,000 distinct CDR3 sequences, approximately 13% recorded once. These data also formed part of another study, on yellow fever vaccine responses in identical twins.

Sequenced input: CD8+ T cells sorted from blood. The receptors stem from a woman aged 18-29 years in good health.

The V and J genes are TRBV5-5 and TRBJ2-1; 7 bases are a match to TRBD1. V dropped 0 bases and J dropped 7; count of bases not matched to a gene: 4. Germline V lookup: CDR1 SGHKS, CDR2 YYEKEE (reference sequence). This CDR3 region has 14 residues. The CDR3 region is CASSLGLQGNEQFF. As DNA, the CDR3 is TGTGCCAGCAGCTTGGGCTTACAGGGGAATGAGCAGTTCTTC.

J is TRBJ2-5 and V is TRBV10-2; 7 bases agree with TRBD2. The CDR3 runs 14 residues. Trimming cost V 8 bases and J 5 bases; bases outside gene matches: 11. CDR1 is WSHSY and CDR2 is SAAADI in the germline V gene. CDR3 in DNA: TGCGCCAGCGGAGGGGCGGGGGTCGGGGAGACCCAGTACTTC. Protein: CASGGAGVGETQYF.

This clonotype appeared many times. The chain is built from TRBV29-1 and TRBJ2-7, with D unclear. This CDR3 region has 12 residues. V lost 4 bases and J lost 1, with 8 bases in between. The germline V gene has CDR1 SQVTM and CDR2 ANQGSEA. The CDR3 DNA follows: TGCAGCGTTGTCGGCGGTTCCTACGAGCAGTACTTC. Translated: CSVVGGSYEQYF.

The chain employs TRBV20-1 and TRBJ1-2; maybe TRBD1 (5 bases). Per germline, CDR1 DFQATT and CDR2 SNEGSKA (reference sequence). This CDR3 spans 14 amino acids. The V and J ends lost 3 bases and 8 bases respectively, with 19 bases between them. As DNA, the CDR3 is TGCAGTGCTAGGGACAACTCTTTTTCACCCGGCTACACCTTC. Encoded protein: CSARDNSFSPGYTF.

The chain links TRBV4-2 to TRBJ1-1; 8 bases are shared with TRBD1. Germline CDR1 reads LGHNA; CDR2 reads YNFKEQ. The CDR3 spans 17 residues. Trimming removed 2 bases from V and 3 bases from J; junction bases left unmatched: 11. CDR3 residues: CASSQRTGWPGDTEAFF. The CDR3 nucleotides read TGTGCCAGCAGCCAACGGACAGGGTGGCCCGGGGACACTGAAGCTTTCTTT.

The genes are TRBV27 and TRBJ1-3; the D is unclear. This CDR3 spans 12 amino acids. The ends were cut back, 10 bases at V and 2 bases at J, with 9 bases in the middle. Germline V CDR1 and CDR2: MNHEY, SMNVEV (reference sequence). CDR3 sequence: CATRQTGNTIYF. CDR3 nucleotide sequence: TGTGCCACGAGACAAACTGGAAACACCATATATTTT.

This clonotype was seen only a few times. The CDR3 nucleotides are TGCGCCAGCAGCTTAATGGGGCTCCTATATGGCTACACCTTC. This gives the protein CASSLMGLLYGYTF. The chain couples TRBV5-1 to TRBJ1-2, with D possibly being TRBD1 (5 bases). CDR1 is SGHRS and CDR2 is YFSETQ in the germline V gene. The CDR3 is 14 residues long. The V and J ends lost 2 bases and 5 bases respectively, with 13 bases between them.

This clonotype was detected only a few times. J is TRBJ2-1 and V is TRBV6-5; a weak D match, TRBD2 (6 bases). This CDR3 region has 15 residues. The germline gives CDR1 MNHEY, CDR2 SVGAGI. V shed 0 bases and J shed 4 bases, with 10 bases lying between them. The CDR3 nucleotides are TGTGCCAGCAGTTACTCGATTAGCGGATACAATGAGCAGTTCTTC. This translates into CASSYSISGYNEQFF.

This clonotype was recorded a few times. V is TRBV2 and J is TRBJ1-4, with D possibly TRBD1 on 5 matching bases. CDR3 length equals 16 residues. Germline V gene sequence: CDR1 SNHLY, CDR2 FYNNEI. Trimming removed 2 bases at V and 7 bases at J, with 17 bases between. DNA of the CDR3: TGTGCCAGCAGTGAAACAGGTTGGGTCCCTACTGAAAAACTGTTTTTT. Its protein is CASSETGWVPTEKLFF.

This chain links TRBV20-1 with TRBJ1-1; no definite D call. The CDR3 runs 11 residues. Germline V gene data show CDR1 as DFQATT and CDR2 as SNEGSKA (reference sequence). Trimming shortened V by 5 bases and J by 8 bases, and 12 bases separated the two germline ends. The CDR3 DNA follows: TGCAGTGCTGCCGCGGTCCGCGAAGCTTTCTTT. It yields the protein CSAAAVREAFF.

V is TRBV7-9 and J is TRBJ1-1; D remains ambiguous. Trimming left V 7 bases short and J 3 bases short, with 15 bases between. Germline lookup yields CDR1 SEHNR and CDR2 FQNEAQ (reference sequence). CDR3 length: 14 residues. CDR3 nucleotides: TGTGCCAGCATCCAACTCCTGGGGTACACTGAAGCTTTCTTT. Encoded protein: CASIQLLGYTEAFF.

Ten or more counts support this clonotype. The chain is built from TRBV16 and TRBJ2-3; D is uncertain. The CDR3 length is 13 residues. V dropped 2 bases and J dropped 2 bases, with 5 bases sitting between them. The germline gives CDR1 KGHSY, CDR2 FQNENV. CDR3 coding DNA: TGTGCCAGCAGCCAAGGCTCCACAGATACGCAGTATTTT. This gives the protein CASSQGSTDTQYF.

This clonotype has just a few counts. This sequence joins TRBV9 and TRBJ2-4; D is unclear. With 0 bases removed from V and 6 bases from J, the gap between germline ends came to 13 bases. CDR3 length: 15 residues. Looked up from germline, CDR1 is SGDLS and CDR2 is YYNGEE. The CDR3 DNA reads TGTGCCAGCAGCGTAGCATTCGGGTCCGGAAACATTCAGTACTTC. This encodes CASSVAFGSGNIQYF.

This clonotype came up a few times. The chain is built from TRBV4-1 and TRBJ2-1, with TRBD2 identical over 9 bases. Germline V lookup: CDR1 MGHRA, CDR2 YSYEKL. There are 15 residues in the CDR3. The J segment lost 5 bases and the V segment lost 2 bases, leaving 4 bases of the junction unmatched. The chain's CDR3 is CASSQFSGGHNEQFF. As DNA, the CDR3 is TGCGCCAGCAGCCAATTTAGCGGGGGACACAATGAGCAGTTCTTC.

This clonotype was counted only a few times. J is TRBJ2-1 and V is TRBV7-3, with D possibly called TRBD1 or TRBD2 (5 bases each). In germline, CDR1 is SGHTA, CDR2 FQGTGA. Trimming stripped 1 base from V and 10 bases from J, with 20 bases between. The CDR3 consists of 16 residues. CDR3 in amino acids: CASSLRPRREGLEQFF. The CDR3 DNA reads TGTGCCAGCAGCTTAAGGCCCCGAAGAGAGGGGCTAGAGCAGTTCTTC.

V and J are TRBV3-1 and TRBJ2-5; D unresolved. This CDR3 is 15 amino acids long. From germline, CDR1 is LGHDT and CDR2 YNNKEL (reference sequence). V lost 8 bases and J 2 bases, leaving 18 bases between the germline ends. The CDR3: CASGSYMVLQETQYF. The CDR3 DNA sequence: TGTGCCAGCGGGTCCTATATGGTGCTACAAGAGACCCAGTACTTC.

V and J are TRBV6-5 and TRBJ2-3; possibly TRBD2 for D (5 bases). Germline lookup yields CDR1 MNHEY and CDR2 SVGAGI. The germline V and J ends were trimmed by 2 bases and 0 bases, with 12 bases remaining between them. The CDR3 covers 16 residues. The CDR3 DNA is TGTGCCAGCAGTTACCCTAACGGCGGGAGCACAGATACGCAGTATTTT. It encodes CASSYPNGGSTDTQYF.

This clonotype occurred many times. This chain connects TRBV20-1 to TRBJ2-1; no clear D. The CDR3 is 14 amino acids. V dropped 0 bases and J dropped 5 bases, with 11 bases sitting between them. Germline CDR1 and CDR2: DFQATT and SNEGSKA (reference sequence). For the CDR3, the DNA is TGCAGTGCTAGAGAGCTAGTGGGCCACAATGAGCAGTTCTTC. Translated: CSARELVGHNEQFF.

This clonotype was picked up many times. The rearrangement joins TRBV4-1 to TRBJ2-7; D assignment may be TRBD1 or TRBD2 (5 bases each). The germline CDR1 and CDR2 sequences are MGHRA and YSYEKL. V lost 0 bases and J 3 bases, leaving 9 bases between the germline ends. The CDR3 consists of 14 residues. The CDR3 loop reads CASSQDLGDYEQYF. DNA of the CDR3: TGCGCCAGCAGCCAAGATCTGGGGGACTACGAGCAGTACTTC.

The chain uses TRBV2 and TRBJ2-7; 7 positions agree with TRBD2. The trim removed 6 bases at V and 6 bases at J, leaving 11 bases unmatched. Germline V gives CDR1 SNHLY, CDR2 FYNNEI. The CDR3 has 14 residues. Written as DNA, the CDR3 is TGTGCCAGCAGCATAGCGGGTTACGGGGCCGAGCAGTACTTC. This translates into CASSIAGYGAEQYF.

This clonotype was seen repeatedly, ten times or more. This chain uses TRBV5-1 with TRBJ2-5; 9 bases match TRBD1. Germline V gene data show CDR1 as SGHRS and CDR2 as YFSETQ. The CDR3 is 16 amino acids. V lost 0 bases and J lost 2; bases outside the gene matches: 5. The DNA for the CDR3 is TGCGCCAGCAGCTTGGTTACAGGGGGCTTTCAAGAGACCCAGTACTTC. It specifies CASSLVTGGFQETQYF.

The chain carries TRBV28 and TRBJ2-1, with D possibly being TRBD1 (5 bases). This CDR3 region has 16 residues. Looked up from germline, CDR1 is MDHEN and CDR2 is SYDVKM. V was clipped by 4 bases and J by 3 bases, with 16 bases between them. The CDR3 bases are TGTGCCAGCAGTTACCCGACACCCCAGGGCTACAATGAGCAGTTCTTC. Translation gives CASSYPTPQGYNEQFF. Drawing the rest from reference TRBV28 and TRBJ2-1, the complete variable domain is DVKVTQSSRYLVKRTGEKVFLECVQDMDHENMFWYRQDPGLGLRLIYFSYDVKMKEKGDIPEGYSVSREKKERFSLILESASTNQTSMYLCASSYPTPQGYNEQFFGPGTRLTVL.

This clonotype has ten or more counts. The V gene is TRBV4-1, the J gene TRBJ2-6; D gene unclear. Trimming removed 5 bases from V and 0 bases from J, with 2 bases in between. CDR3 length: 13 residues. Germline V gene data show CDR1 as MGHRA and CDR2 as YSYEKL. The CDR3 DNA reads TGCGCCAGCAGCGACTCTGGGGCCAACGTCCTGACTTTC. It encodes CASSDSGANVLTF.

The gene calls are TRBV7-8 and TRBJ2-3; the match to TRBD1 covers 8 bases. The CDR3 has 16 amino acids. The ends lost 5 bases at V and 2 bases at J; junction bases unmatched: 9. Germline assignment: CDR1 SGHVS and CDR2 FQNEAQ. The CDR3 bases are TGTGCCAGCAGCACCGCAGGGGGCGCGTCCACAGATACGCAGTATTTT. Protein product: CASSTAGGASTDTQYF.